This TCR beta chain was sequenced for a study of early stage breast cancer tumors. For the study at large: Most of the 16 invasive tumors were ER+, PR+ and HER2-. Invasive lobular carcinomas made up about 30% of the 12 ER+/PR+/HER2- tumors. Broader study findings: Compared with adjacent normal breast tissue, tumors showed 2 to 2.5-fold greater T cell density and higher clonality.

The table came from immunoSEQ multiplex PCR; TCRdb's copy has only in-frame clones and leaves some out. Altogether several thousand clones are present, approximately 70% being singletons, with the ten largest covering 7.1%. The germline V gene has CDR1 SSHAT and CDR2 FNYEAQ (reference sequence). V trimming: 4 bases; J trimming: 4 bases; junction bases outside the gene matches: 2. The CDR3 spans 14 residues. This clone was found a few times. Its antigen remains unidentified. The chain couples TRBV7-7 to TRBJ2-2; 8 nucleotides line up with TRBD1. Material: breast tumor tissue. This clonotype was sampled from a person in their fifties or sixties with breast cancer. CDR3 loop: CASSSTGGTGELFF. The CDR3 bases are TGTGCCAGCAGCTCCACAGGGGGCACCGGGGAGCTGTTTTTT.